The clone carrying this T cell receptor beta chain was observed a handful of times. These data come from a study of T cell repertoires in cytomegalovirus infection. Study in general: Public signatures in TCR beta pointed to CMV infection and matching HLA type.

CDR3 length: 12 amino acids. V dropped 1 base and J dropped 12; count of bases not matched to a gene: 6. Germline CDR1 reads SEHNR; CDR2 reads FQNEAQ (reference sequence). TCRdb passed the reads through MiXCR, listing each CDR3 protein once. Of roughly 280,000 distinct CDR3 sequences listed, approximately 13% were seen once; the top ten hold roughly 8.7%. V usage is TRBV7-9 and J usage is TRBJ2-7; TRBD2 matches at 7 bases. The receptor comes from a human donor in good health (CMV status not recorded). Some clones in this sample may be carry-over from other donors' samples. What was sequenced was PBMCs. The CDR3 protein is CASSLGAGSWYF. In DNA form, the CDR3 reads TGTGCCAGCAGCTTAGGAGCGGGGTCCTGGTACTTC.